A single sample gave rise to the 23 T cell receptor beta chains below, sequenced in a study of Graves' ophthalmopathy and Graves' hyperthyroidism. Amplification of TCR beta CDR3 regions used RNA transcripts. A first-round RT-PCR used HTBI primers, followed by a second-round multiplex PCR. In TCRdb, the multiplex PCR reads were re-called with MiXCR into one record per CDR3 protein. Of 200,000 to 300,000 distinct CDR3 sequences in the sample, 45% were seen once. Sequenced input: peripheral blood. These receptors all stem from an adult man with Graves' ophthalmopathy.

This clonotype came up once. This chain joins TRBV20-1 and TRBJ1-5, with D possibly TRBD1 on 6 matching bases. Trimming pared 0 bases from V and 6 bases from J, leaving 9 bases between. Germline CDR1 and CDR2: DFQATT and SNEGSKA (reference sequence). There are 13 residues in the CDR3. The chain's CDR3 is CSAREWGLQPQHF. The CDR3 DNA follows: TGCAGTGCTAGAGAATGGGGGCTTCAGCCCCAGCATTTT.

The rearrangement joins TRBV12-3 or TRBV12-4 to TRBJ1-2; TRBD1 might be the D (5 bases). V lost 6 bases to trimming and J lost 4 bases, with 18 bases between them. The CDR3 sequence is 15 residues long. CDR3 sequence: CASSPGGGRTYGYTF. CDR3 coding DNA: TGTGCCAGCAGCCCTGGGGGTGGCAGGACCTATGGCTACACCTTC.

As to this clonotype: A read error may account for a junction end that differs from germline. This chain joins TRBV7-2 and TRBJ1-5; D ambiguous. Germline assignment: CDR1 SGHTA and CDR2 FQGNSA. The CDR3 has 9 residues. CDR3 in amino acids: CASSLAPGF. The CDR3 coding sequence is TGTGCCAGCAGCTTGGCCCCAGGATTT. The full variable domain, its missing parts supplied by reference TRBV7-2 and TRBJ1-5, is GAGVSQSPSNKVTEKGKDVELRCDPISGHTALYWYRQSLGQGLEFLIYFQGNSAPDKSGLPSDRFSAERTGGSVSTLTIQRTQQEDSAVYLCASSLAPGFGDGTRLSIL.

The J gene is TRBJ1-2, the V gene TRBV6-5; no firm D call. Germline loops: CDR1 MNHEY, CDR2 SVGAGI. Trimming cost V 5 bases and J 5 bases, with 18 bases left between them. This CDR3 is built from 15 residues. The CDR3 DNA reads TGTGCCAGCAGTCACCCCCCGTCAGGCTTGTATGGCTACACCTTC. Its translation: CASSHPPSGLYGYTF.

The chain couples TRBV13 to TRBJ1-2, with a tentative D call TRBD1 (6 bases). The CDR3 is made up of 13 amino acids. Trimming took 2 bases from V and 8 from J, leaving 12 bases between them. CDR1 PRHDT and CDR2 FYEKMQ come from the germline V gene (reference sequence). The DNA for the CDR3 is TGTGCCAGCAGCTTACGGGGGGGCGACGGCTACACCTTC. This encodes CASSLRGGDGYTF. The complete variable domain, with remaining parts taken from reference TRBV13 and TRBJ1-2, reads AAGVIQSPRHLIKEKRETATLKCYPIPRHDTVYWYQQGPGQDPQFLISFYEKMQSDKGSIPDRFSAQQFSDYHSELNMSSLELGDSALYFCASSLRGGDGYTFGSGTRLTVV.

This clonotype has only a few counts. The V call is TRBV24-1, the J call TRBJ2-5, with 12 bases that match TRBD2. In germline, CDR1 is KGHDR, CDR2 SFDVKD. The CDR3 sequence is 16 residues long. Trimming at V came to 4 bases and at J to 4 bases, leaving 6 bases not matched to a gene. CDR3 nucleotide sequence: TGTGCCACCAGTGAAAGGACTAGCGGGGCCATAGAGACCCAGTACTTC. Protein: CATSERTSGAIETQYF.

The chain carries TRBV2 and TRBJ2-7, with 7 bases matching TRBD2. There are 16 residues in the CDR3. Trimming took 7 bases from V and 1 from J; bases not matched to a gene: 13. Germline-derived CDR1 and CDR2 are SNHLY and FYNNEI. The chain's CDR3 is CASNNGPGLVSYEQYF. The CDR3 DNA reads TGTGCCAGCAACAACGGTCCTGGACTAGTTTCCTACGAGCAGTACTTC.

The genes are TRBV9 and TRBJ2-6, with TRBD1 matching 11 bases. The CDR3 is made up of 18 amino acids. Per germline, CDR1 SGDLS and CDR2 YYNGEE. V shed 2 bases, J shed 2 bases, and the junction held 6 bases outside the gene matches. The CDR3 DNA is TGTGCCAGCAGCGTCCGGGACAGGGGGTTAGCTGGGGCCAACGTCCTGACTTTC. Protein sequence: CASSVRDRGLAGANVLTF.

About this clonotype itself: The junction departs from germline at one end; a sequencing error may be responsible. This rearrangement joins TRBV10-3 to TRBJ2-7, with no clear D. Germline values: CDR1 ENHRY, CDR2 SYGVKD. There are 12 residues in the CDR3. Written as DNA, the CDR3 is TGTGCCAGCAGTGGACGGAGATACGAGCAGTACTTC. This gives the protein CASSGRRYEQYF.

The chain carries TRBV15 and TRBJ2-7; D uncertain. V was pared by 0 bases and J by 3 bases, with 12 bases between. CDR1 and CDR2 (germline): LNHNV, YYDKDF (reference sequence). The CDR3 extends over 15 amino acids. CDR3 in amino acids: CATSRESALGYEQYF. The CDR3 bases are TGTGCCACCAGCAGAGAAAGCGCCTTGGGCTACGAGCAGTACTTC.

This clonotype occurred once. The rearrangement uses TRBV6-5 and TRBJ2-2; possibly TRBD1 or TRBD2 for D (5 bases each). V lost 5 bases and J 5 bases, leaving 12 bases between the germline ends. Germline lookup yields CDR1 MNHEY and CDR2 SVGAGI. The CDR3 covers 14 residues. The CDR3: CASSLGERTGELFF. CDR3 bases: TGTGCCAGCAGTCTGGGGGAGAGGACCGGGGAGCTGTTTTTT.

V usage is TRBV6-2 or TRBV6-3 and J usage is TRBJ2-5; possible D gene TRBD2, 5 bases. Near its end, the DNA agrees better with TRBJ2-1, so the J call may be wrong. Germline loops: CDR1 MNHEY, CDR2 SVGEGT. This CDR3 region has 12 residues. CDR3 sequence reads: CASGSPYNEQFF. DNA of the CDR3: TGTGCCAGCGGGAGCCCCTACAATGAGCAGTTCTTC.

Comments on this clonotype: An end of the junction differs from the germline gene, which may be a read error. The gene calls are TRBV5-1 and TRBJ2-7, with TRBD2 identical over 10 bases. From germline, CDR1 is SGHRS and CDR2 YFSETQ. The CDR3 has 16 amino acids. The CDR3 here is CASSQVSLAGTYEQYF. CDR3 bases: TGTGCCAGCAGCCAAGTATCACTAGCGGGGACCTACGAGCAGTACTTC.

Many counts were recorded for this clonotype. The rearrangement uses TRBV29-1 and TRBJ1-5; unclear D gene. This CDR3 region has 12 residues. Looked up from germline, CDR1 is SQVTM and CDR2 is ANQGSEA. Deletions cut 0 bases from V and 11 bases from J, with 11 bases between. The CDR3 reads CSVEDAGEAQHF. Here the CDR3 DNA reads TGCAGCGTTGAAGATGCCGGGGAGGCCCAGCATTTT. The whole variable domain, remainder taken from reference TRBV29-1 and TRBJ1-5, is SAVISQKPSRDICQRGTSLTIQCQVDSQVTMMFWYRQQPGQSLTLIATANQGSEATYESGFVIDKFPISRPNLTFSTLTVSNMSPEDSSIYLCSVEDAGEAQHFGDGTRLSIL.

The chain employs TRBV9 and TRBJ1-1, with TRBD1 as a possible D gene (6 bases). Germline-derived CDR1 and CDR2 are SGDLS and YYNGEE. The germline V and J ends were trimmed by 6 bases and 4 bases, with 16 bases remaining between them. This CDR3 has 14 amino acids. CDR3 in DNA: TGTGCCAGCACCCCCGGCGGAGGGGGCACTGAAGCTTTCTTT. Its translation is CASTPGGGGTEAFF.

The J gene is TRBJ2-2, the V gene TRBV12-3 or TRBV12-4; maybe TRBD1 (6 bases). Trimming took off 6 bases at V and 6 bases at J, with 14 bases between the two ends. This CDR3 comprises 14 residues. The CDR3 loop reads CASSPPGHAGELFF. The CDR3 nucleotides are TGTGCCAGCAGCCCCCCGGGACATGCCGGGGAGCTGTTTTTT.

Of note for this clonotype: The junction does not match germline at one end; this may be a read error. J is TRBJ2-7 and V is TRBV5-4, with a weak D call TRBD2 (6 bases). The CDR3 has 12 residues. Germline lookup yields CDR1 SGHNT and CDR2 YYREEE (reference sequence). The CDR3 DNA reads as TGTGCCAGCAGTTTGGAGGGTCCCGAGCAGTACTTC. This gives the protein CASSLEGPEQYF.

The chain uses TRBV4-2 and TRBJ1-4; D possibly corresponds to TRBD1 (5 bases). CDR1 and CDR2 (germline): LGHNA, YNFKEQ. The CDR3 extends over 14 amino acids. V was pared by 0 bases and J by 6 bases, with 8 bases between. CDR3 nucleotides: TGTGCCAGCAGCCAAGACAAAGGGGATGAAAAACTGTTTTTT. It is translated as CASSQDKGDEKLFF.

The chain recombines TRBV25-1 with TRBJ2-2; D could derive from TRBD1 or TRBD2 (5 bases each). The CDR3 sequence is 14 residues long. Per the germline V gene, CDR1 is MGHDK and CDR2 is SYGVNS. The V end was cut by 6 bases, the J end by 7 bases, with 15 bases between. The DNA for the CDR3 is TGTGCCAGCAGCGTGAGGGGTTCGGACGGGGAGCTGTTTTTT. Translating it yields CASSVRGSDGELFF.

This chain connects TRBV6-6 to TRBJ1-4, with 8 bases aligning to TRBD1. Looked up from germline, CDR1 is MNHNY and CDR2 is SVGAGI (reference sequence). This CDR3 has 16 residues. Trimming cost V 1 base and J 6 bases; bases outside gene matches: 7. The CDR3 region has the DNA TGTGCCAGCAGTTACTACTCAGGGGGCGGGGATGAAAAACTGTTTTTT. Its protein is CASSYYSGGGDEKLFF.

V usage is TRBV12-3 or TRBV12-4 and J usage is TRBJ2-5; no definite D call. This CDR3 contains 13 residues. Trimming shortened V by 3 bases and J by 7 bases, and 12 bases separated the two germline ends. The chain's CDR3 is CASSFKRLVTQYF. CDR3 coding DNA: TGTGCCAGCAGTTTTAAGAGATTAGTGACCCAGTACTTC.

Only a few counts were recorded for this clonotype. V gene TRBV7-6 combines with J gene TRBJ2-5; possibly TRBD1 or TRBD2 for D (6 bases each). Germline V gene sequence: CDR1 SGHVS, CDR2 FNYEAQ. This CDR3 is 16 amino acids long. Trimming took 3 bases from V and 1 from J, leaving 15 bases between them. In DNA form, the CDR3 reads TGTGCCAGCAGCTTGGTACGGGGGCGGGCCCAAGAGACCCAGTACTTC. Protein sequence: CASSLVRGRAQETQYF. Combining the CDR3 with reference TRBV7-6 and TRBJ2-5 gives the whole variable domain GAGVSQSPRYKVTKRGQDVALRCDPISGHVSLYWYRQALGQGPEFLTYFNYEAQQDKSGLPNDRFSAERPEGSISTLTIQRTEQRDSAMYRCASSLVRGRAQETQYFGPGTRLLVL.

In this sample, this clonotype turned up a few times. This rearrangement joins TRBV2 to TRBJ1-5; D gene unclear. The CDR3 loop spans 13 amino acids. Germline values: CDR1 SNHLY, CDR2 FYNNEI. Trimming pared 6 bases from V and 6 bases from J, leaving 12 bases between. Here the CDR3 DNA reads TGTGCCAGCAGAAGACGGACGGGTCAGCCCCAGCATTTT. Translating it yields CASRRRTGQPQHF.